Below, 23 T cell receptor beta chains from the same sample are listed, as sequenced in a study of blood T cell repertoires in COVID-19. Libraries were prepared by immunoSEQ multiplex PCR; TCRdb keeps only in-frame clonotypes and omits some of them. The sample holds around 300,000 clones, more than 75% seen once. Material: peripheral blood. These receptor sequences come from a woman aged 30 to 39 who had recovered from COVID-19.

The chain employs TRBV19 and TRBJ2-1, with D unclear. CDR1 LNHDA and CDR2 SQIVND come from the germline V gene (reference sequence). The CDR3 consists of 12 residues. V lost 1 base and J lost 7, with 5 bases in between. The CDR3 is CASSIASNEQFF. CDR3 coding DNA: TGTGCCAGTAGTATAGCGTCGAATGAGCAGTTCTTC.

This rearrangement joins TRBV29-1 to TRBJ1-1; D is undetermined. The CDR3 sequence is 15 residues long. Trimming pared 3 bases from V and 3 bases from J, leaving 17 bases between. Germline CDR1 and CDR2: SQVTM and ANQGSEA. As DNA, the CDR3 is TGCAGCGTTGACATTGTGGGATCGGGGTACACTGAAGCTTTCTTT. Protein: CSVDIVGSGYTEAFF. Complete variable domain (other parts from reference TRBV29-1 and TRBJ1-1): SAVISQKPSRDICQRGTSLTIQCQVDSQVTMMFWYRQQPGQSLTLIATANQGSEATYESGFVIDKFPISRPNLTFSTLTVSNMSPEDSSIYLCSVDIVGSGYTEAFFGQGTRLTVV.

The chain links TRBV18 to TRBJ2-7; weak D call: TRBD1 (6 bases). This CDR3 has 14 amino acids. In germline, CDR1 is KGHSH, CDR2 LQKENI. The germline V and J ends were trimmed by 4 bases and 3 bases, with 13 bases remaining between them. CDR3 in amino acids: CASSRGQMVYEQYF. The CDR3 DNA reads TGTGCCAGCTCACGCGGACAGATGGTCTACGAGCAGTACTTC.

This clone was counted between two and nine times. CDR3 DNA: TGTGCCACTACACCGACCCCAACCGGGTCCTACGAGCAGTACTTC. Its protein product is CATTPTPTGSYEQYF. V and J are TRBV10-3 and TRBJ2-7, with D uncertain. Germline loops: CDR1 ENHRY, CDR2 SYGVKD. The CDR3 length is 15 residues. Trimming shortened V by 10 bases and J by 1 base, and 20 bases separated the two germline ends.

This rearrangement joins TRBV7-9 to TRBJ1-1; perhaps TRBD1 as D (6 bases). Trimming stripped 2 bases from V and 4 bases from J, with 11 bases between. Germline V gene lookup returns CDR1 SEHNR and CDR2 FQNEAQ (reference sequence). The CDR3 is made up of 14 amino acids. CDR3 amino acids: CASSLHRVFTEAFF. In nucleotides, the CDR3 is TGTGCCAGCAGCTTACACAGGGTTTTCACTGAAGCTTTCTTT. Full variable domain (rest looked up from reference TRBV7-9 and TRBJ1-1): DTGVSQNPRHKITKRGQNVTFRCDPISEHNRLYWYRQTLGQGPEFLTYFQNEAQLEKSRLLSDRFSAERPKGSFSTLEIQRTEQGDSAMYLCASSLHRVFTEAFFGQGTRLTVV.

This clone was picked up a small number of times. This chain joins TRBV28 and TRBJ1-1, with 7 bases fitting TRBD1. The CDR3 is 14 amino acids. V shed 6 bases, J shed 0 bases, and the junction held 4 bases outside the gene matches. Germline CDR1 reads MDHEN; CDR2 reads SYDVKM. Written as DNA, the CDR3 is TGTGCCAGCAGGCAGGGGGGCATGAACACTGAAGCTTTCTTT. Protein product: CASRQGGMNTEAFF.

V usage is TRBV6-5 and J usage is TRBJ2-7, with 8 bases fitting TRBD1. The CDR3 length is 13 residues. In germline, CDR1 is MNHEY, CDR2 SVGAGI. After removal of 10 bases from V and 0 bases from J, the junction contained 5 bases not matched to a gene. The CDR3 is CANRTGRSYEQYF. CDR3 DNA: TGTGCCAATCGGACAGGGCGCTCCTACGAGCAGTACTTC.

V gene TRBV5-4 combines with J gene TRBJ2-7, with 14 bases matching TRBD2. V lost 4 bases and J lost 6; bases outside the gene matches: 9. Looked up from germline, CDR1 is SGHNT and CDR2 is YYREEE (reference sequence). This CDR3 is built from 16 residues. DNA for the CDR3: TGTGCCAGCAGCGCCGGGACTAGCGGGGGAAGGCTCGAGCAGTACTTC. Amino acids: CASSAGTSGGRLEQYF.

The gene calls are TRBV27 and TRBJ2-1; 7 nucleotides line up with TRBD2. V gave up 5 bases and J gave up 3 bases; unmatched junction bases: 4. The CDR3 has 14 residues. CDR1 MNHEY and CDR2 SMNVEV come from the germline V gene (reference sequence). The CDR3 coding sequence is TGTGCCAGCAGTGGACTAGTGAACTACAATGAGCAGTTCTTC. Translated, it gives CASSGLVNYNEQFF.

The CDR3 spells CASSGTSGRRTDTQYF. CDR3 nucleotides: TGTGCCAGCAGCGGGACTAGCGGGAGGAGAACAGATACGCAGTATTTT. The genes are TRBV5-6 and TRBJ2-3, with 15 nucleotides matching TRBD2. The trim removed 4 bases at V and 3 bases at J, leaving 3 bases unmatched. This CDR3 is 16 amino acids long. Germline-derived CDR1 and CDR2 are SGHDT and YYEEEE.

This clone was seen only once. CDR3 amino acids: CASNGGGGRGETQYF. As DNA, the CDR3 is TGTGCCAGTAACGGAGGAGGAGGGAGAGGAGAGACCCAGTACTTC. V gene TRBV19 combines with J gene TRBJ2-5, with D maybe TRBD2 (6 bases). Per the germline V gene, CDR1 is LNHDA and CDR2 is SQIVND (reference sequence). V was trimmed by 7 bases and J by 4 bases, leaving 19 bases between them. The CDR3 runs to 15 residues.

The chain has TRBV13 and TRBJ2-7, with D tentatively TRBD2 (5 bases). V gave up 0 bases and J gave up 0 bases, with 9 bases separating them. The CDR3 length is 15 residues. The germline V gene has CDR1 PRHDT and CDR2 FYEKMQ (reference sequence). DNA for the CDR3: TGTGCCAGCAGCTTAGGGACTGGGAGCTCCTACGAGCAGTACTTC. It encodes CASSLGTGSSYEQYF.

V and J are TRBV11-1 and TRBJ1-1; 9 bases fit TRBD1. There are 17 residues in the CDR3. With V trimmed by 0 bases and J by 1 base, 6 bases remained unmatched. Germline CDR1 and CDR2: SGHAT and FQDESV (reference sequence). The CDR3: CASSLAGQGIWNTEAFF. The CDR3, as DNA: TGTGCCAGCAGCTTAGCGGGACAGGGTATTTGGAACACTGAAGCTTTCTTT.

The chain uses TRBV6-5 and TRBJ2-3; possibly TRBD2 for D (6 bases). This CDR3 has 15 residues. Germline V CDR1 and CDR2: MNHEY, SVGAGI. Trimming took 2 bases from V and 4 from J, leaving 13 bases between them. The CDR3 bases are TGTGCCAGCAGTTACGGCGGGATAGGTTCAGATACGCAGTATTTT. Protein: CASSYGGIGSDTQYF.

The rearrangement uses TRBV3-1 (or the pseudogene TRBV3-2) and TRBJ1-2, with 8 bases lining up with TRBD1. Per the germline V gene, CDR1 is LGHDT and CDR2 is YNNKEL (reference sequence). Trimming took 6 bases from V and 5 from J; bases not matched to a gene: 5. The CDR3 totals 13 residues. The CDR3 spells CASSPGQGYGYTF. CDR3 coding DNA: TGTGCCAGCAGTCCCGGACAGGGATATGGCTACACCTTC.

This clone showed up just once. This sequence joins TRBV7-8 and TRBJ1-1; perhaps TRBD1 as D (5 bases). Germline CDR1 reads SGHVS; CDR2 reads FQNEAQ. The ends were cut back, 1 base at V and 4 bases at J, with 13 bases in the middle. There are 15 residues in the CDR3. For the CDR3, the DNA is TGTGCCAGCAGCTTAGGTTGGGGGGGTCCCACTGAAGCTTTCTTT. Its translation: CASSLGWGGPTEAFF.

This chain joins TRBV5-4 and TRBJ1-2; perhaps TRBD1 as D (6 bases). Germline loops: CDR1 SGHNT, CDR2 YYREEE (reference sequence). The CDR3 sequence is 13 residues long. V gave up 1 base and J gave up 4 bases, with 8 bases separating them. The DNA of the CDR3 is TGTGCCAGCAGCTTGACAGGGCCCTATGGCTACACCTTC. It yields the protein CASSLTGPYGYTF.

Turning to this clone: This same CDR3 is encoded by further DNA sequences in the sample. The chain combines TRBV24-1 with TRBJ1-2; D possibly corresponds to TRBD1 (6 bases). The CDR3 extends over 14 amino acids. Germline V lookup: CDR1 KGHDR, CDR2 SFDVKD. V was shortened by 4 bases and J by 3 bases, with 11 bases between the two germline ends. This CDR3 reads CATSDYRVDYGYTF. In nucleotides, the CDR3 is TGTGCCACCAGTGACTACAGGGTCGACTATGGCTACACCTTC.

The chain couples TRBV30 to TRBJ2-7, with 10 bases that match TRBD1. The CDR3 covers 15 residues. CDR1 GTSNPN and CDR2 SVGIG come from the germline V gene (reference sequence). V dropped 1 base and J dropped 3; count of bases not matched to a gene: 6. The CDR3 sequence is CAWSAGTGDFYEQYF. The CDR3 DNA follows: TGTGCCTGGAGTGCCGGGACAGGGGACTTCTACGAGCAGTACTTC.

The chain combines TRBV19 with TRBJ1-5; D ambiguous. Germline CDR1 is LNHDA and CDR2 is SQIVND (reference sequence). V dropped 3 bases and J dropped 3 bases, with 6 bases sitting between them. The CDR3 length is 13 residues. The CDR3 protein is CASSMGPNQPQHF. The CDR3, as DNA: TGTGCCAGTAGTATGGGCCCCAATCAGCCCCAGCATTTT.

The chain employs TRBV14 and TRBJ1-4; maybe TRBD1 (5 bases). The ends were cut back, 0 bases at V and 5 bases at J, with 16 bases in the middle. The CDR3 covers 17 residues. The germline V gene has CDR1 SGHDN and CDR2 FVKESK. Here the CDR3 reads CASSQEGRWGINEKLFF. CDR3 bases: TGTGCCAGCAGCCAAGAGGGGCGTTGGGGCATAAATGAAAAACTGTTTTTT.

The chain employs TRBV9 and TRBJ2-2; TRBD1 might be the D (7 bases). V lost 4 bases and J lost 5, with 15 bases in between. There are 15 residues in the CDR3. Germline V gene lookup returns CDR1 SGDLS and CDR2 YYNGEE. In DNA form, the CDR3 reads TGTGCCAGCAGCTCAGGGGGGCAGGGGACCGGGGAGCTGTTTTTT. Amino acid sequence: CASSSGGQGTGELFF.

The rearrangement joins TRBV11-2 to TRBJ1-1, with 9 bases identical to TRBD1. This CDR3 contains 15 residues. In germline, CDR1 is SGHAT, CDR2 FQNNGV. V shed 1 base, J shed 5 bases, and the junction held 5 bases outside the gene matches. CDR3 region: CASSLVGQGWTEAFF. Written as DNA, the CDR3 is TGTGCCAGCAGCTTAGTGGGACAGGGCTGGACTGAAGCTTTCTTT.